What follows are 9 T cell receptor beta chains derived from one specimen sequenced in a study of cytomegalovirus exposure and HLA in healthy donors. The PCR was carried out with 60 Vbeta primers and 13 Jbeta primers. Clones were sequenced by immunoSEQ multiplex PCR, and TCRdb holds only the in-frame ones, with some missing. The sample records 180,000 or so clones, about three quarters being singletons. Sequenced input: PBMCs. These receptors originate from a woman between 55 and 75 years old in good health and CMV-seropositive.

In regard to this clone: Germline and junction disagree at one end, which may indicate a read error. The CDR3 coding sequence is TGTTCCAGCAGCTTACGACAGCAGACCTCTGGAAACACCATATATTTT. Protein: CSSSLRQQTSGNTIYF. The chain joins TRBV7-9 to TRBJ1-3, with D tentatively TRBD1 (5 bases). The CDR3 totals 16 residues. Germline V gene sequence: CDR1 SEHNR, CDR2 FQNEAQ (reference sequence).

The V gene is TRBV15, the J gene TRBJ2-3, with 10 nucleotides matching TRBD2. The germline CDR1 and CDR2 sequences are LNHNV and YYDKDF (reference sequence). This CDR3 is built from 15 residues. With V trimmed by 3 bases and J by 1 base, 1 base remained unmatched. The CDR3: CATSRGTSGTDTQYF. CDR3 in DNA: TGTGCCACCAGCAGGGGGACTAGCGGCACAGATACGCAGTATTTT.

In DNA form, the CDR3 reads TGTGCCAGCAGTGAACAGGGAAGGGAAAAACTGTTTTTT. It codes for CASSEQGREKLFF. The chain employs TRBV28 and TRBJ1-4, with a possible D match to TRBD1 (6 bases). CDR1 MDHEN and CDR2 SYDVKM come from the germline V gene. Trimming stripped 5 bases from V and 8 bases from J, with 12 bases between. The CDR3 runs to 13 residues.

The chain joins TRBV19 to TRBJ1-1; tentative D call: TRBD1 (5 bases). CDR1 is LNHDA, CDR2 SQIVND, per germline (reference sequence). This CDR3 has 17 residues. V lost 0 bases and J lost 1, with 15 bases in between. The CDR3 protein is CASSIDTGGIRNTEAFF. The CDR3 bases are TGTGCCAGTAGTATAGATACCGGGGGGATTCGGAACACTGAAGCTTTCTTT.

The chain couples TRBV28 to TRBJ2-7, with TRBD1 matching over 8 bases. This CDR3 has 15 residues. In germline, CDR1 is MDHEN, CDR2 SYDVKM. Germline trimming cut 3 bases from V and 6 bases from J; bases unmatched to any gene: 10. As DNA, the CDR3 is TGTGCCAGCAGTTTGCCGGACAGGGTCCTCCCCGAGCAGTACTTC. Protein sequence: CASSLPDRVLPEQYF. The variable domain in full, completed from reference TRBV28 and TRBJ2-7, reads DVKVTQSSRYLVKRTGEKVFLECVQDMDHENMFWYRQDPGLGLRLIYFSYDVKMKEKGDIPEGYSVSREKKERFSLILESASTNQTSMYLCASSLPDRVLPEQYFGPGTRLTVT.

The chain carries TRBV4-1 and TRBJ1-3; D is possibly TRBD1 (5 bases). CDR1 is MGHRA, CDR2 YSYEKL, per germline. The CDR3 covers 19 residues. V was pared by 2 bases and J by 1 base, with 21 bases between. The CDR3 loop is CASSQFPSWPGMSGNTIYF. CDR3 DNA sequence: TGCGCCAGCAGCCAATTTCCCAGTTGGCCAGGGATGTCTGGAAACACCATATATTTT.

CDR3 sequence reads: CASRLQGGYGYTF. CDR3 sequence (DNA): TGTGCCAGTAGACTACAGGGTGGCTATGGCTACACCTTC. This chain links TRBV19 with TRBJ1-2; a weak D match, TRBD1 (6 bases). V gave up 6 bases and J gave up 4 bases, with 12 bases separating them. The length of the CDR3 is 13 residues. Germline lookup yields CDR1 LNHDA and CDR2 SQIVND (reference sequence).

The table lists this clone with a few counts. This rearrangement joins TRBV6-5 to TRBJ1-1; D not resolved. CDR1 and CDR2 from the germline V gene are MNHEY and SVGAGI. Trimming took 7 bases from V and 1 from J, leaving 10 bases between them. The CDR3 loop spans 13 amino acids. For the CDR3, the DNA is TGTGCCAGCACCATGGGCCGGAACACTGAAGCTTTCTTT. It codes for CASTMGRNTEAFF.

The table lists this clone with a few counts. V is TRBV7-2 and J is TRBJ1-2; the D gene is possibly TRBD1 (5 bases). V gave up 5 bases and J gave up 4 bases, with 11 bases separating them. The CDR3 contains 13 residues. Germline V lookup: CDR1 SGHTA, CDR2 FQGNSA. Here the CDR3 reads CASSPTDFYGYTF. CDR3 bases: TGTGCCAGCAGCCCGACAGACTTCTATGGCTACACCTTC.